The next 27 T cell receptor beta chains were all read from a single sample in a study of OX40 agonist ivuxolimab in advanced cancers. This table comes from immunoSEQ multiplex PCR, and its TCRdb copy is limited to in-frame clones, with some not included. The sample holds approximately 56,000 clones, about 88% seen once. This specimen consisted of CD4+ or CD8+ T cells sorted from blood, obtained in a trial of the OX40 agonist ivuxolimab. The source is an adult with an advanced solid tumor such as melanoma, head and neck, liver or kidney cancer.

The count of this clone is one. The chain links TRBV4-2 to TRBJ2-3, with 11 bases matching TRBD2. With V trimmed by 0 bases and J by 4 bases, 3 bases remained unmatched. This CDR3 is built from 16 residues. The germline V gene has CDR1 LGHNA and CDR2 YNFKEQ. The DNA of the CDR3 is TGTGCCAGCAGCCAAGATCTAGCGGGGGGTTCAGATACGCAGTATTTT. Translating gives CASSQDLAGGSDTQYF.

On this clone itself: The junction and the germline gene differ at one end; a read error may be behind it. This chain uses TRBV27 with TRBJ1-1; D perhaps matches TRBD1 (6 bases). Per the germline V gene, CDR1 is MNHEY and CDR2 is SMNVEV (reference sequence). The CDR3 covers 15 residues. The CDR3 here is CASSLSDSGNTEAFF. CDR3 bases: TGTGCCAGCAGCTTATCGGACAGTGGGAACACTGAAGCTTTCTTT.

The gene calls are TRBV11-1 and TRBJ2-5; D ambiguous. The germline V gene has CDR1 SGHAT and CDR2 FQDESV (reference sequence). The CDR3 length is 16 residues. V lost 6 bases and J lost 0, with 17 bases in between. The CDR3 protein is CASSSLGNSYQETQYF. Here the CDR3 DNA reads TGTGCCAGCAGTTCGTTAGGGAACTCGTACCAAGAGACCCAGTACTTC.

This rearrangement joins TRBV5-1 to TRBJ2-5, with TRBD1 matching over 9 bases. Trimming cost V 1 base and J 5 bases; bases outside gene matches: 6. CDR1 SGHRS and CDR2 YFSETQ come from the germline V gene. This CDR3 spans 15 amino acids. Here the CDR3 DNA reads TGCGCCAGCAGCTTGATGGGACAGGGTGGGGAGACCCAGTACTTC. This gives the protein CASSLMGQGGETQYF.

As DNA, the CDR3 is TGTGCCAGCAGGACGGGACCAGAGCCTTCCAATGAGCAGTTCTTC. Amino acids: CASRTGPEPSNEQFF. J is TRBJ2-1 and V is TRBV6-4; D may match TRBD1 or TRBD2 (5 bases each). CDR3 size: 15 residues. With 6 bases removed from V and 6 bases from J, the gap between germline ends came to 18 bases. Germline V gene data show CDR1 as MRHNA and CDR2 as SNTAGT.

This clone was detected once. CDR3 DNA: TGTGCCAGCAGCTTACAGGTGAACACTGAAGCTTTCTTT. Encoded protein: CASSLQVNTEAFF. V usage is TRBV7-3 and J usage is TRBJ1-1; D unclear. Germline CDR1 and CDR2: SGHTA and FQGTGA. This CDR3 is built from 13 residues. V lost 2 bases and J 0 bases, leaving 4 bases between the germline ends. The complete variable domain, with remaining parts taken from reference TRBV7-3 and TRBJ1-1, reads GAGVSQTPSNKVTEKGKYVELRCDPISGHTALYWYRQSLGQGPEFLIYFQGTGAADDSGLPNDRFFAVRPEGSVSTLKIQRTERGDSAVYLCASSLQVNTEAFFGQGTRLTVV.

The CDR3 here is CASSPRQGAAETQYF. The CDR3, as DNA: TGCGCCAGCAGCCCTCGACAGGGGGCAGCAGAGACCCAGTACTTC. The J gene is TRBJ2-5, the V gene TRBV4-1; 10 bases agree with TRBD1. V lost 4 bases and J lost 4; bases outside the gene matches: 6. CDR1 and CDR2 (germline): MGHRA, YSYEKL. This CDR3 contains 15 residues.

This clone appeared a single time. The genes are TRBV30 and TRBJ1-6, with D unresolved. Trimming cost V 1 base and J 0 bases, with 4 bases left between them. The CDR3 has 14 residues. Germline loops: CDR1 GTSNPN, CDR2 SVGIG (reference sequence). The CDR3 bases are TGTGCCTGGAGTGCTATCTCCTATAATTCACCCCTCCACTTT. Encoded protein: CAWSAISYNSPLHF. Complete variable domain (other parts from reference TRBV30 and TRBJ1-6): SQTIHQWPATLVQPVGSPLSLECTVEGTSNPNLYWYRQAAGRGLQLLFYSVGIGQISSEVPQNLSASRPQDRQFILSSKKLLLSDSGFYLCAWSAISYNSPLHFGNGTRLTVT.

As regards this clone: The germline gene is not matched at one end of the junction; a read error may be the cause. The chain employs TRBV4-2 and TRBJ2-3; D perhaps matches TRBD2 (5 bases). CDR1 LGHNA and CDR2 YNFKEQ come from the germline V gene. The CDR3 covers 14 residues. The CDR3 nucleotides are TGTGCCCGCAGCCAAGAGGGAAAGCTCGATACGCAGTATTTT. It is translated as CARSQEGKLDTQYF.

The CDR3 sequence is CASSQGTASSYEQYF. In nucleotides, the CDR3 is TGCGCCAGCAGCCAAGGGACAGCTAGCTCCTACGAGCAGTACTTC. The V call is TRBV4-1, the J call TRBJ2-7, with D tentatively TRBD1 (6 bases). Germline-derived CDR1 and CDR2 are MGHRA and YSYEKL. The CDR3 runs 15 residues. V lost 1 base and J 0 bases, leaving 10 bases between the germline ends.

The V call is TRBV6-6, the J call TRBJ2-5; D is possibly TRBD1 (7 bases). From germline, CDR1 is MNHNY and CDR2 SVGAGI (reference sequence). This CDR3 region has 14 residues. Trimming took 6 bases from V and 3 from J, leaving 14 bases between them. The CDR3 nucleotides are TGTGCCAGCAGAAACAGGGGAGGTGAAGAGACCCAGTACTTC. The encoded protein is CASRNRGGEETQYF.

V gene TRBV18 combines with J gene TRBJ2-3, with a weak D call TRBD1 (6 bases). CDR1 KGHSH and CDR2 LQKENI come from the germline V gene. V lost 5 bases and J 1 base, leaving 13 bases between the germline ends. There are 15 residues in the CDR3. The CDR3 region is CASSLQGFGTDTQYF. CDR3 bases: TGTGCCAGCTCATTACAGGGATTTGGCACAGATACGCAGTATTTT.

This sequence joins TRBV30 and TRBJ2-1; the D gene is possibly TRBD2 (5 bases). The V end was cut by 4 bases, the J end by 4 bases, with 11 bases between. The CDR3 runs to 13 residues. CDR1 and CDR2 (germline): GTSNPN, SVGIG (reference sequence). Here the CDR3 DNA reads TGTGCCTGGATGGCGACTAATTACAATGAGCAGTTCTTC. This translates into CAWMATNYNEQFF.

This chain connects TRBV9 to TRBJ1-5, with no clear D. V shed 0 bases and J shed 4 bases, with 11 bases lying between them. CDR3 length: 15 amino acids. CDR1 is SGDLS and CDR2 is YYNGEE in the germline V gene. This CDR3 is CASSVESDPNQPQHF. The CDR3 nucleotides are TGTGCCAGCAGCGTAGAGTCAGATCCAAATCAGCCCCAGCATTTT. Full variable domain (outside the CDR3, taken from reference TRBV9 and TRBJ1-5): DSGVTQTPKHLITATGQRVTLRCSPRSGDLSVYWYQQSLDQGLQFLIQYYNGEERAKGNILERFSAQQFPDLHSELNLSSLELGDSALYFCASSVESDPNQPQHFGDGTRLSIL.

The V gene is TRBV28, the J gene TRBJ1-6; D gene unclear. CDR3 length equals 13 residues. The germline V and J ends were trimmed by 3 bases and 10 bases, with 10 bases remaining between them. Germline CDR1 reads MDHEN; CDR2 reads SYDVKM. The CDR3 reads CASSLGSASPLHF. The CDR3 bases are TGTGCCAGCAGTTTGGGGTCCGCGTCACCCCTCCACTTT.

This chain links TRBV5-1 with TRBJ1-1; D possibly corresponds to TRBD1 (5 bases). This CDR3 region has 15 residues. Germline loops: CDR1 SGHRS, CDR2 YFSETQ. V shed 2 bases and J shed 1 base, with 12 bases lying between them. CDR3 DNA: TGCGCCAGCAGCTTTGGGCAGGGTGAGAACACTGAAGCTTTCTTT. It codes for CASSFGQGENTEAFF.

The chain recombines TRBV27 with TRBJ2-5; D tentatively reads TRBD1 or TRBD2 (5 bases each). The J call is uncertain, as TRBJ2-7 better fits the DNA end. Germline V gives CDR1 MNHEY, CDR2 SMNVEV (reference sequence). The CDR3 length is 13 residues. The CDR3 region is CASSLGVVNEQYF. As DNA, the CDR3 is TGTGCCAGCAGTTTGGGGGTTGTAAACGAGCAGTACTTC.

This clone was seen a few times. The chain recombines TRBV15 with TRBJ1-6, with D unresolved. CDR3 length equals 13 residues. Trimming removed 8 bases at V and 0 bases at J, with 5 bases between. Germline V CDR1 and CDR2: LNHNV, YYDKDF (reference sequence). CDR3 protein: CATGSSYNSPLHF. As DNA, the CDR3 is TGTGCCACCGGGAGCTCCTATAATTCACCCCTCCACTTT.

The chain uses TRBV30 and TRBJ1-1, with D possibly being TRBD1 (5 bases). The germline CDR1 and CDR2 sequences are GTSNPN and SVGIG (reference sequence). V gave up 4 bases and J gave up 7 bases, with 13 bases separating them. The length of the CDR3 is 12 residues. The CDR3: CAWMKGPDEAFF. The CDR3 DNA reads TGTGCCTGGATGAAGGGGCCGGATGAAGCTTTCTTT.

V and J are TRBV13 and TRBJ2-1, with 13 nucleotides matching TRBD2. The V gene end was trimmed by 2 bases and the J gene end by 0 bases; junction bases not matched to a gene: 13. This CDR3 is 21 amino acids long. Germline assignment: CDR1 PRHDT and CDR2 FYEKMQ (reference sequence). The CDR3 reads CASSLISAGLAGTLSYNEQFF. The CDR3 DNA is TGTGCCAGCAGCTTAATCTCGGCGGGACTAGCGGGGACGCTCTCCTACAATGAGCAGTTCTTC.

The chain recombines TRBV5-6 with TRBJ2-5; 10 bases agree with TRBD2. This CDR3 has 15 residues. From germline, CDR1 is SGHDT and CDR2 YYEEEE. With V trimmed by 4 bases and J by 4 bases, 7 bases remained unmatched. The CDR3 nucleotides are TGTGCCAGCAGCCCTCTGAGCGGGGGGGCAGAGACCCAGTACTTC. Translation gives CASSPLSGGAETQYF.

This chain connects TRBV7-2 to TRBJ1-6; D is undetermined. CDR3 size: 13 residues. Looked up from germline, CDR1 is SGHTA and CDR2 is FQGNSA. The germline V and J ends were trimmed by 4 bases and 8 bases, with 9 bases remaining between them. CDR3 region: CASSSSGDSPLHF. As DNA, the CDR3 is TGTGCCAGCAGCTCATCTGGGGATTCACCCCTCCACTTT.

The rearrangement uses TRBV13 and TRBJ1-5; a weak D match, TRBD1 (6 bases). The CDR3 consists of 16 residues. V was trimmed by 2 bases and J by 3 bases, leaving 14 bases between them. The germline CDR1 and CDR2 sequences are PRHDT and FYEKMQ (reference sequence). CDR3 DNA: TGTGCCAGCAGCTTAATGAGCAGGGGCTCCAATCAGCCCCAGCATTTT. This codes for CASSLMSRGSNQPQHF.

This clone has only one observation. The CDR3 protein is CASSYDDYSSPLHF. DNA for the CDR3: TGTGCCAGCAGTTACGATGACTACAGTTCACCCCTCCACTTT. The chain uses TRBV6-5 and TRBJ1-6; D not certain. CDR1 is MNHEY, CDR2 SVGAGI, per germline. The CDR3 is made up of 14 amino acids. V gave up 2 bases and J gave up 9 bases, with 11 bases separating them.

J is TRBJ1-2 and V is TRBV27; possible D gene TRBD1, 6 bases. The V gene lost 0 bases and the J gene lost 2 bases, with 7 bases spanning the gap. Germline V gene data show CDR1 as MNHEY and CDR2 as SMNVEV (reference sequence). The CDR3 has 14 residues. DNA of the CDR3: TGTGCCAGCAGTTTATCCACAGGGAACTATGGCTACACCTTC. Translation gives CASSLSTGNYGYTF.

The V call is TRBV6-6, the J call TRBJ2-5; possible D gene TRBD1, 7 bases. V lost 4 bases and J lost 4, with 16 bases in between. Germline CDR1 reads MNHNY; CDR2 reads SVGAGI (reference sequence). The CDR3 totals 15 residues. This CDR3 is CASSSLQGGRETQYF. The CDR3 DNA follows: TGTGCCAGCAGTTCCCTCCAGGGGGGCCGAGAGACCCAGTACTTC.

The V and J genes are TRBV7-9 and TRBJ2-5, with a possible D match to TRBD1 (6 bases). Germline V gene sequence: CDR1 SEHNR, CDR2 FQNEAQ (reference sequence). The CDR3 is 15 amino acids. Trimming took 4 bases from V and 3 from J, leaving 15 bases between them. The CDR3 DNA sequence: TGTGCCAGCAGCTCAGCTTGGACAGAGGAAGAGACCCAGTACTTC. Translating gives CASSSAWTEEETQYF.